Presented here are 9 T cell receptor beta chains from one specimen sequenced in a study of T cell responses to AZD1222 COVID-19 vaccine. Here immunoSEQ multiplex PCR was the method, and the copy in TCRdb shows in-frame clones only, minus some. The sample records some 24,000 clones, about 88% being singletons. The sample consisted of peripheral blood, taken 28 days after the second AZD1222 dose. The receptors here all came from an adult who received the AZD1222 COVID-19 vaccine.

This clone was picked up one time. The chain has TRBV4-2 and TRBJ2-3; 7 bases match TRBD2. Trimming at V came to 1 base and at J to 6 bases, leaving 7 bases not matched to a gene. Germline V gene lookup returns CDR1 LGHNA and CDR2 YNFKEQ. CDR3 size: 15 residues. The CDR3 sequence: CASSQGLASRDTQYF. Here the CDR3 DNA reads TGTGCCAGCAGCCAAGGACTAGCTTCTCGGGATACGCAGTATTTT.

The V and J genes are TRBV30 and TRBJ1-5, with a weak D call TRBD1 (5 bases). This CDR3 has 14 amino acids. V lost 0 bases to trimming and J lost 7 bases, with 13 bases between them. In germline, CDR1 is GTSNPN, CDR2 SVGIG (reference sequence). In DNA, the CDR3 is TGTGCCTGGAGTGTTGGGGGTTTCGAGCAGCCCCAGCATTTT. It codes for CAWSVGGFEQPQHF.

V usage is TRBV3-1 (or the pseudogene TRBV3-2) and J usage is TRBJ2-3; 13 nucleotides match TRBD2. Trimming took 4 bases from V and 2 from J; bases not matched to a gene: 12. The CDR3 runs to 19 residues. Germline V gives CDR1 LGHDT, CDR2 YNNKEL (reference sequence). The CDR3 DNA follows: TGTGCCAGCAGCCCCCGACTAGCGGGGGGCCCATACTCCACAGATACGCAGTATTTT. Protein: CASSPRLAGGPYSTDTQYF.

CDR3 nucleotides: TGTGCCAGCAGGGACAGGGAGCCCCAGCATTTT. It specifies CASRDREPQHF. The V and J genes are TRBV6-5 and TRBJ1-5, with 8 bases identical to TRBD1. CDR1 and CDR2 (germline): MNHEY, SVGAGI. With 6 bases clipped from V and 8 bases from J, the junction kept 0 bases outside the gene matches. The CDR3 loop spans 11 amino acids.

This chain connects TRBV18 to TRBJ2-3; D is ambiguous. Germline-derived CDR1 and CDR2 are KGHSH and LQKENI. V was trimmed by 5 bases and J by 6 bases, leaving 6 bases between them. The CDR3 contains 11 residues. The CDR3 region has the DNA TGTGCCAGCTCAACGAGGGATACGCAGTATTTT. Its protein is CASSTRDTQYF.

The CDR3 DNA follows: TGTGCCATCAGCAGGGATGATGAAGCTTTCTTT. It encodes CAISRDDEAFF. This sequence joins TRBV10-3 and TRBJ1-1, with D possibly TRBD1 on 5 matching bases. V dropped 6 bases and J dropped 7 bases, with 9 bases sitting between them. This CDR3 contains 11 residues. In germline, CDR1 is ENHRY, CDR2 SYGVKD.

This sequence joins TRBV9 and TRBJ1-4; 8 bases align to TRBD1. V was pared by 3 bases and J by 8 bases, with 6 bases of the junction left unmatched. Looked up from germline, CDR1 is SGDLS and CDR2 is YYNGEE. The CDR3 sequence is 14 residues long. The CDR3, as DNA: TGTGCCAGCAGCGCGACAGGGGCCCCAGAAAAACTGTTTTTT. Translated: CASSATGAPEKLFF.

This clone was seen only once. This chain uses TRBV24-1 with TRBJ1-2; 7 nucleotides match TRBD1. J was trimmed by 2 bases and V by 4 bases; bases with no gene match: 3. From germline, CDR1 is KGHDR and CDR2 SFDVKD. The CDR3 has 14 amino acids. CDR3 sequence (DNA): TGTGCCACCAGTGACCCGGACAGGAACTATGGCTACACCTTC. Protein product: CATSDPDRNYGYTF.

This rearrangement joins TRBV15 to TRBJ2-7; perhaps TRBD1 as D (6 bases). Trimming shortened V by 8 bases and J by 2 bases, and 13 bases separated the two germline ends. Germline V gives CDR1 LNHNV, CDR2 YYDKDF (reference sequence). This CDR3 comprises 13 residues. DNA of the CDR3: TGTGCCACCCAAATGGGACATGCCTACGAGCAGTACTTC. Protein product: CATQMGHAYEQYF.